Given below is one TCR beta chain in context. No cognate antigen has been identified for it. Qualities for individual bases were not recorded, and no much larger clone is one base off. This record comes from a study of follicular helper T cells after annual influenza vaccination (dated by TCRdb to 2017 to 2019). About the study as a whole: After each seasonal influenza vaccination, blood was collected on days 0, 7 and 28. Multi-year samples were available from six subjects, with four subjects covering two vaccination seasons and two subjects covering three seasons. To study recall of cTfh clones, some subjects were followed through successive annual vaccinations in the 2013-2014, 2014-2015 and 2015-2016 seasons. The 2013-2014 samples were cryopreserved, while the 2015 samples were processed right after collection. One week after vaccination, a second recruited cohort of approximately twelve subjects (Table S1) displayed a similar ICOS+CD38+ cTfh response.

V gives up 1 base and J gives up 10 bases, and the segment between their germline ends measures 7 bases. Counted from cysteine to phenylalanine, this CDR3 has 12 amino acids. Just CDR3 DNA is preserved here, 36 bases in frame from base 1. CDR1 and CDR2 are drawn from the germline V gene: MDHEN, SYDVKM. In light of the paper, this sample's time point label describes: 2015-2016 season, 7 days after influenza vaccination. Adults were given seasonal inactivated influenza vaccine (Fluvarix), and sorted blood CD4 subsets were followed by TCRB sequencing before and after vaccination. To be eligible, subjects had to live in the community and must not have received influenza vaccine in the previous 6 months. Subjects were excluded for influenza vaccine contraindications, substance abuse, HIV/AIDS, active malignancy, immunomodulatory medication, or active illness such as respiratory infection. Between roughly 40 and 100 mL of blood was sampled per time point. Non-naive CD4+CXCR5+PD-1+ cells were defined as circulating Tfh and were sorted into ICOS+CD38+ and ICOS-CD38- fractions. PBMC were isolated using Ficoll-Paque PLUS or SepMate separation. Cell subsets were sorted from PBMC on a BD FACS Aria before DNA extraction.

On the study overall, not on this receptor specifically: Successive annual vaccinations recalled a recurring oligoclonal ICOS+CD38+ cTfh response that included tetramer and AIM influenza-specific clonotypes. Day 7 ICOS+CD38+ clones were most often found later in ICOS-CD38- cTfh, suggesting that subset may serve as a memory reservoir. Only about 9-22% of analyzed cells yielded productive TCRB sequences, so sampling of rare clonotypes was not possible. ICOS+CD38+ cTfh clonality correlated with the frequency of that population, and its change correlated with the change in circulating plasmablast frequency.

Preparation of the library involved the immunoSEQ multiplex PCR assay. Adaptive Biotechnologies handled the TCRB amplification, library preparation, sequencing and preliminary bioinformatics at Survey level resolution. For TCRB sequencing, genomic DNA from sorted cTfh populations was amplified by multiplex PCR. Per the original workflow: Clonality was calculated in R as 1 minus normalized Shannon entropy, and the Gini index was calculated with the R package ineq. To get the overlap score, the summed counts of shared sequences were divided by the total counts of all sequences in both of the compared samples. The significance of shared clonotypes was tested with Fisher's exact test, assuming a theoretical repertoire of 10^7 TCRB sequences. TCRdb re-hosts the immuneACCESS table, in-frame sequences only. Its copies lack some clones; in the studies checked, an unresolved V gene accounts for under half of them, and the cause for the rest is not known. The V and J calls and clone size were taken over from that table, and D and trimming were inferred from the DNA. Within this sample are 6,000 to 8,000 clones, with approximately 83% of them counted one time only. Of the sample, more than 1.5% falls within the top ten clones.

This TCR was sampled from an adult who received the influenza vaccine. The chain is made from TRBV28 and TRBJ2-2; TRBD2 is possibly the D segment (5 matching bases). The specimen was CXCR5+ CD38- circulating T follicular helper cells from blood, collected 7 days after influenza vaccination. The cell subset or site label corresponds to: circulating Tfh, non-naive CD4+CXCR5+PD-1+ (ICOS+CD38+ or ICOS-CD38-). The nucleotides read TGTGCCAGCAGTTTATTTAGCGAGGAGCTGTTTTTT. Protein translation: CASSLFSEELFF.